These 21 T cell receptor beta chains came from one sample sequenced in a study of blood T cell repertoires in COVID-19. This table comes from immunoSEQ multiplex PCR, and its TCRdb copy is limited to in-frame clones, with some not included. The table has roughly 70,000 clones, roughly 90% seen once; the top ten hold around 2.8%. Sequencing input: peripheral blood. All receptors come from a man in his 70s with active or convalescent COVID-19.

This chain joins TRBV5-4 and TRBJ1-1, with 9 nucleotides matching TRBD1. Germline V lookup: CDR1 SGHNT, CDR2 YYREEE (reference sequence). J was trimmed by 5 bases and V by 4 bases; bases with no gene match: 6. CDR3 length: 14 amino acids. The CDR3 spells CASSRGQGRTEAFF. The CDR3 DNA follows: TGTGCCAGCAGCCGCGGACAGGGGAGGACTGAAGCTTTCTTT.

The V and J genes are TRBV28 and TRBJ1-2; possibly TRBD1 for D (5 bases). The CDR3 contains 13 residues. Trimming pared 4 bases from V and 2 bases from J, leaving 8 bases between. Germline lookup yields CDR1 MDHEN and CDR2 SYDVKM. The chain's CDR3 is CASSSQGNYGYTF. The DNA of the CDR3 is TGTGCCAGCAGTTCGCAGGGAAACTATGGCTACACCTTC.

CDR3 residues: CASSQVGQGAGNTIYF. In DNA, the CDR3 is TGTGCCAGCAGCCAAGTCGGACAGGGGGCTGGAAACACCATATATTTT. This chain connects TRBV4-2 to TRBJ1-3, with 10 nucleotides matching TRBD1. V lost 1 base to trimming and J lost 2 bases; unmatched junction nucleotides: 2. The CDR3 has 16 amino acids. Looked up from germline, CDR1 is LGHNA and CDR2 is YNFKEQ.

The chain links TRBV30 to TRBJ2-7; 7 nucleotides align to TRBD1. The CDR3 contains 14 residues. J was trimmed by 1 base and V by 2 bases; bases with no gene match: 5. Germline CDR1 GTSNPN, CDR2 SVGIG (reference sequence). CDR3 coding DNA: TGTGCCTGGAGTCCCGGGACAGTTTCCTACGAGCAGTACTTC. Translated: CAWSPGTVSYEQYF.

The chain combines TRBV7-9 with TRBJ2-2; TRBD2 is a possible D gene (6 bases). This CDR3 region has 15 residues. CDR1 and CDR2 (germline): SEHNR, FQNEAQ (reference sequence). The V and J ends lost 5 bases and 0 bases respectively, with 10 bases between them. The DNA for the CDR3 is TGTGCCAGCAGCGCTTCGGGAGCGAACACCGGGGAGCTGTTTTTT. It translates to CASSASGANTGELFF.

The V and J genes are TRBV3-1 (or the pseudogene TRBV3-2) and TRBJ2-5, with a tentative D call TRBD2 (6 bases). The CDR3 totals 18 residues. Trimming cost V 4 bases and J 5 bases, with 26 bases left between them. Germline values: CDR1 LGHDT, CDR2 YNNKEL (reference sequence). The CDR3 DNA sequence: TGTGCCAGCAGCCCCCATGTACCGGGACTCCTTGCTGACGAGACCCAGTACTTC. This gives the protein CASSPHVPGLLADETQYF.

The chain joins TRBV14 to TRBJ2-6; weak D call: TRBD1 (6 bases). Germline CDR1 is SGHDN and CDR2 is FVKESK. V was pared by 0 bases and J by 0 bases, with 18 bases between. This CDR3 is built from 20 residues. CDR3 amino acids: CASSQDRSGTKLSGANVLTF. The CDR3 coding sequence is TGTGCCAGCAGCCAAGATCGTTCCGGGACAAAACTCTCTGGGGCCAACGTCCTGACTTTC. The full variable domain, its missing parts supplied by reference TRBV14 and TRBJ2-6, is EAGVTQFPSHSVIEKGQTVTLRCDPISGHDNLYWYRRVMGKEIKFLLHFVKESKQDESGMPNNRFLAERTGGTYSTLKVQPAELEDSGVYFCASSQDRSGTKLSGANVLTFGAGSRLTVL.

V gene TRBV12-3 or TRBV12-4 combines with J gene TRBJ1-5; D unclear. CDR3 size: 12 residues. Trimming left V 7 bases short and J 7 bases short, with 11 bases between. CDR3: CASTVFEQPQHF. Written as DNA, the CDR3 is TGTGCCAGCACTGTGTTCGAGCAGCCCCAGCATTTT.

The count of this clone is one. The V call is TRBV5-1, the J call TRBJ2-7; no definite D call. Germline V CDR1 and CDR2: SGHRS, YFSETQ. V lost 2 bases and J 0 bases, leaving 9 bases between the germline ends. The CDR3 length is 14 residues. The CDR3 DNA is TGCGCCAGCAGCTTTACTGTAAGCTCCTACGAGCAGTACTTC. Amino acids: CASSFTVSSYEQYF.

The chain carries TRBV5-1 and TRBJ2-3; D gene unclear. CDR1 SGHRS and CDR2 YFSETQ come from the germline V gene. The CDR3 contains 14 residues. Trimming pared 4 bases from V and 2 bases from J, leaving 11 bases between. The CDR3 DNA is TGCGCCAGCAGCCACCGTAGCCTCACAGATACGCAGTATTTT. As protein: CASSHRSLTDTQYF.

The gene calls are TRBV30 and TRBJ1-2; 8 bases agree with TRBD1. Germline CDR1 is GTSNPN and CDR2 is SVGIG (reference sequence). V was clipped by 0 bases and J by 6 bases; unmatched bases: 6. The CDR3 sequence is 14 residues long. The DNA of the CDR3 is TGTGCCTGGAGTGTATATGGGACAGGTCATGGCTACACCTTC. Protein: CAWSVYGTGHGYTF.

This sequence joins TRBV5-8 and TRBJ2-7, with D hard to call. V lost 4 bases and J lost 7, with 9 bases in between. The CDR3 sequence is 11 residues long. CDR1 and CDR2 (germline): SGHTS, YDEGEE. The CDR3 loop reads CASSKYLEQYF. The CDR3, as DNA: TGTGCCAGCAGCAAATATTTGGAGCAGTACTTC.

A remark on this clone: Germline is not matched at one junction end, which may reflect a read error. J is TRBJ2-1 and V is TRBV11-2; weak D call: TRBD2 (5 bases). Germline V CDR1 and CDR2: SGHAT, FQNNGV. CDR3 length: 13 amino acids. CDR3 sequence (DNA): TGTGCCAGCAGCTTAGATGCGGGTTTTAAAAGGGTCTTC. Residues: CASSLDAGFKRVF.

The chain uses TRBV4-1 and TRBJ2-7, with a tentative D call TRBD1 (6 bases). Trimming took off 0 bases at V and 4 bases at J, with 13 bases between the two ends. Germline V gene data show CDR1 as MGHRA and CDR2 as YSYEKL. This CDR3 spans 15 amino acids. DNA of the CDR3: TGCGCCAGCAGCCAAGACCTCTGGACAGATTACGAGCAGTACTTC. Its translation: CASSQDLWTDYEQYF.

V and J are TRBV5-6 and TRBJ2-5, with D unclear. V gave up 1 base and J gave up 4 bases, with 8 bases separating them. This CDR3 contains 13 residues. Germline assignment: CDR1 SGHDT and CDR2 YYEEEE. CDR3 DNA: TGTGCCAGCAGCTTGTTAGCCTCAGAGACCCAGTACTTC. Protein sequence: CASSLLASETQYF.

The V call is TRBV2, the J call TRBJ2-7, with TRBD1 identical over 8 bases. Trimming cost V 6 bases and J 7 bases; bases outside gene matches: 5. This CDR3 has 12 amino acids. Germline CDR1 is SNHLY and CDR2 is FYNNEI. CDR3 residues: CASSVTGGEQYF. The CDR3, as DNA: TGTGCCAGCAGCGTCACAGGGGGAGAGCAGTACTTC.

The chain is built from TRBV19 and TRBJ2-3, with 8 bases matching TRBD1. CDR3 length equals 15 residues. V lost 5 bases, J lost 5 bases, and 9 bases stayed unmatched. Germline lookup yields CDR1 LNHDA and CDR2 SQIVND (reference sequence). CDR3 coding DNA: TGTGCCAGTAGTCCCGAGACAGGGGCCATAGATACGCAGTATTTT. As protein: CASSPETGAIDTQYF.

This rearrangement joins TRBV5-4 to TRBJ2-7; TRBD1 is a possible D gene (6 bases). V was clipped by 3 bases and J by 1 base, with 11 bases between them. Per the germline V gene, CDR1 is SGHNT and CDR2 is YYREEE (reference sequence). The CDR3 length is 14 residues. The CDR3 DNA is TGTGCCAGCAGCTACACGACAGGTTCCTACGAGCAGTACTTC. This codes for CASSYTTGSYEQYF.

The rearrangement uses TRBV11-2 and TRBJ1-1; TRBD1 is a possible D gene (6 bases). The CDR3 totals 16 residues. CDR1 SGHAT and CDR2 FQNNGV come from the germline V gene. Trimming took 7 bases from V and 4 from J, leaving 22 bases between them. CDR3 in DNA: TGTGCCAGCATCCCTCTTCGGACGGGAGGGGGCACTGAAGCTTTCTTT. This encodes CASIPLRTGGGTEAFF. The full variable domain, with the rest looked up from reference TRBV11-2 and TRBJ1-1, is EAGVAQSPRYKIIEKRQSVAFWCNPISGHATLYWYQQILGQGPKLLIQFQNNGVVDDSQLPKDRFSAERLKGVDSTLKIQPAKLEDSAVYLCASIPLRTGGGTEAFFGQGTRLTVV.

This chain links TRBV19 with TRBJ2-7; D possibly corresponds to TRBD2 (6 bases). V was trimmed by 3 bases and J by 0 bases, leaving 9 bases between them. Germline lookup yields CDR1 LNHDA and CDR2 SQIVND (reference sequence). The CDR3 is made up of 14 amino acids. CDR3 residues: CASSIPGSSYEQYF. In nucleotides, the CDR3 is TGTGCCAGTAGTATCCCCGGGAGCTCCTACGAGCAGTACTTC.

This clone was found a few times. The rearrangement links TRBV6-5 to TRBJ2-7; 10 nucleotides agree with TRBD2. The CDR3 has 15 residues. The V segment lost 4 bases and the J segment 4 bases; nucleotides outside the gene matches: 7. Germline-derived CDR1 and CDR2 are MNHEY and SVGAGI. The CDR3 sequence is CASSFLAGDGYEQYF. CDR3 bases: TGTGCCAGCAGTTTCCTAGCGGGAGACGGGTACGAGCAGTACTTC.